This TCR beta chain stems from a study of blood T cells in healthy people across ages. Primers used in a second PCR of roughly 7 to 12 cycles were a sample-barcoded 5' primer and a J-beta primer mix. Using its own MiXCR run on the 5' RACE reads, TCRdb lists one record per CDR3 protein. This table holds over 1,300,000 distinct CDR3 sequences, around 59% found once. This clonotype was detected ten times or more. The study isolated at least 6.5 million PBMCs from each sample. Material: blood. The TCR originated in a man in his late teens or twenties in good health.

CDR3 sequence reads: CSVVIDRGLNTQYF. In DNA, the CDR3 is TGCAGCGTCGTAATTGACAGGGGGCTGAATACGCAGTATTTT. The chain recombines TRBV29-1 with TRBJ2-3; 10 nucleotides agree with TRBD1. The junction had 10 bases not matched to a gene; V was cut back by 6 bases and J by 7 bases. This CDR3 is 14 amino acids long. Germline V gene sequence: CDR1 SQVTM, CDR2 ANQGSEA.